This record covers a single TCR beta chain. Its antigen is not known. The data originate from a study of human T cells and chemical hapten exposure. Study results and limitations: Patch test scores rose with PT1 expanded TCR counts, a positive correlation.

The CDR3 length is 12 residues. Trimming at V came to 6 bases and at J to 12 bases, leaving 8 bases not matched to a gene. One entry per CDR3 protein, called by TCRdb with MiXCR from the RACE reads. The sample includes fewer than 500,000 distinct CDR3 sequences, roughly 4.8% seen only once; the top ten take roughly 2.4%. Described time point: patch test 1, 2 weeks after DPC sensitization. The sample's treatment: therapeutic diphenylcyclopropenone sensitization with weekly scalp DPC. Unfractionated whole blood served as the source for total RNA extraction. The V gene is TRBV12-3 or TRBV12-4, the J gene TRBJ2-1; 7 nucleotides agree with TRBD1. The origin of this receptor is a woman aged 50 to 60 with alopecia areata. Some clones in this sample may be carry-over from other donors' samples. Material: whole blood, obtained in connection with sensitization to the hapten diphenylcyclopropenone (DPC). For the CDR3, the DNA is TGTGCCAGCAGCCTAGACAGGGCAGGGCAGTTCTTC. It codes for CASSLDRAGQFF.